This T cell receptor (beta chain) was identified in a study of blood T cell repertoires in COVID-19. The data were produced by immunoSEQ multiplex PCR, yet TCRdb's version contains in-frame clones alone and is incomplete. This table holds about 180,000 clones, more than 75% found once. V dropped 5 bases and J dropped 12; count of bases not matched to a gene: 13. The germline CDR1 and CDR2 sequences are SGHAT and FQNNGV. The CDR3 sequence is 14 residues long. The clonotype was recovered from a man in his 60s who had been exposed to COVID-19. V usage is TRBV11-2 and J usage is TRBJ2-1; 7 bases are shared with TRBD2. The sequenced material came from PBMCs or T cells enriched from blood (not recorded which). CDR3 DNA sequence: TGTGCCAGCAGCCATAGATTGGCGGGAGCTGGGCAGTTCTTC. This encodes CASSHRLAGAGQFF. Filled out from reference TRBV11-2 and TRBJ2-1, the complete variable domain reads EAGVAQSPRYKIIEKRQSVAFWCNPISGHATLYWYQQILGQGPKLLIQFQNNGVVDDSQLPKDRFSAERLKGVDSTLKIQPAKLEDSAVYLCASSHRLAGAGQFFGPGTRLTVL.